This entry lists 32 T cell receptor beta chains sequenced from one sample in a study of blood T cell repertoires in COVID-19. Sequencing used immunoSEQ multiplex PCR; TCRdb keeps in-frame clones, though not all of them. Of about 60,000 clones in the sample, approximately 88% were seen once. The sequenced material came from peripheral blood. These receptors were collected from a man between 70 and 80 years old with active COVID-19.

The chain is built from TRBV7-6 and TRBJ2-7; 8 bases line up with TRBD1. CDR1 and CDR2 (germline): SGHVS, FNYEAQ. This CDR3 region has 14 residues. Trimming took 5 bases from V and 2 from J; bases not matched to a gene: 5. The CDR3 protein is CASSKGQGPYEQYF. The CDR3, as DNA: TGTGCCAGCAGCAAAGGACAGGGCCCCTACGAGCAGTACTTC. Together with reference TRBV7-6 and TRBJ2-7, the CDR3 gives the full variable domain: GAGVSQSPRYKVTKRGQDVALRCDPISGHVSLYWYRQALGQGPEFLTYFNYEAQQDKSGLPNDRFSAERPEGSISTLTIQRTEQRDSAMYRCASSKGQGPYEQYFGPGTRLTVT.

The chain uses TRBV5-4 and TRBJ2-1; 7 nucleotides line up with TRBD2. Trimming cost V 0 bases and J 8 bases; bases outside gene matches: 8. In germline, CDR1 is SGHNT, CDR2 YYREEE (reference sequence). This CDR3 is built from 15 residues. CDR3 protein: CASSLVASGFDEQFF. The DNA for the CDR3 is TGTGCCAGCAGCTTGGTTGCTAGCGGTTTCGATGAGCAGTTCTTC. The whole variable domain, remainder taken from reference TRBV5-4 and TRBJ2-1, is ETGVTQSPTHLIKTRGQQVTLRCSSQSGHNTVSWYQQALGQGPQFIFQYYREEENGRGNFPPRFSGLQFPNYSSELNVNALELDDSALYLCASSLVASGFDEQFFGPGTRLTVL.

This chain joins TRBV10-3 and TRBJ1-5; TRBD1 might be the D (5 bases). The ends were cut back, 3 bases at V and 7 bases at J, with 13 bases in the middle. Germline lookup yields CDR1 ENHRY and CDR2 SYGVKD. The CDR3 totals 14 residues. CDR3 region: CAISDPGWNQPQHF. The CDR3 bases are TGTGCCATCAGTGATCCAGGGTGGAACCAGCCCCAGCATTTT.

J is TRBJ2-2 and V is TRBV7-2; tentatively, D is TRBD1 (5 bases). The V end lost 1 base, the J end lost 6 bases, and 12 bases lay between the germline ends. Germline CDR1 SGHTA, CDR2 FQGNSA. The CDR3 has 15 amino acids. CDR3 protein: CASSLDGHQSGELFF. The CDR3 region has the DNA TGTGCCAGCAGCTTAGATGGACATCAATCCGGGGAGCTGTTTTTT.

The J gene is TRBJ2-1, the V gene TRBV5-1, with D possibly matching TRBD2 (5 bases). V was pared by 0 bases and J by 10 bases, with 5 bases between. CDR3 length: 11 amino acids. Germline V gene data show CDR1 as SGHRS and CDR2 as YFSETQ. The CDR3 reads CASSLAGEQFF. CDR3 in DNA: TGCGCCAGCAGCTTGGCGGGGGAGCAGTTCTTC.

This chain uses TRBV7-3 with TRBJ2-7; 10 nucleotides align to TRBD2. The CDR3 consists of 15 residues. The germline V gene has CDR1 SGHTA and CDR2 FQGTGA. Trimming cost V 5 bases and J 5 bases; bases outside gene matches: 9. CDR3: CASSPGASGSHEQYF. The DNA for the CDR3 is TGTGCCAGCAGCCCCGGGGCTAGCGGGAGCCACGAGCAGTACTTC.

The chain is built from TRBV5-1 and TRBJ2-7; TRBD1 matches 7 bases. CDR1 SGHRS and CDR2 YFSETQ come from the germline V gene. Trimming took 4 bases from V and 2 from J; bases not matched to a gene: 6. There are 14 residues in the CDR3. The CDR3 DNA is TGCGCCAGCAGCACTCGACAGGGACCCTACGAGCAGTACTTC. It codes for CASSTRQGPYEQYF.

The chain links TRBV9 to TRBJ2-5; tentatively, D is TRBD2 (5 bases). CDR1 is SGDLS, CDR2 YYNGEE, per germline. Trimming shortened V by 0 bases and J by 2 bases, and 14 bases separated the two germline ends. The CDR3 totals 16 residues. In DNA form, the CDR3 reads TGTGCCAGCAGCGTAGCACAGCGGATGACTCAAGAGACCCAGTACTTC. It encodes CASSVAQRMTQETQYF.

The chain is built from TRBV27 and TRBJ2-2, with TRBD1 identical over 9 bases. CDR1 is MNHEY and CDR2 is SMNVEV in the germline V gene (reference sequence). The CDR3 spans 15 residues. The V and J ends lost 1 base and 7 bases, in that order; junction bases with no gene match: 4. Here the CDR3 reads CASSLWTGEGGELFF. DNA of the CDR3: TGTGCCAGCAGTTTATGGACAGGGGAGGGCGGGGAGCTGTTTTTT.

The V call is TRBV5-8, the J call TRBJ2-1; D is ambiguous. V lost 6 bases and J 7 bases, leaving 11 bases between the germline ends. Germline lookup yields CDR1 SGHTS and CDR2 YDEGEE. This CDR3 is 12 amino acids long. The CDR3 DNA reads as TGTGCCAGCAACAATATGTGGAATGAGCAGTTCTTC. Translating gives CASNNMWNEQFF.

The chain combines TRBV7-7 with TRBJ2-6; perhaps TRBD2 as D (6 bases). Germline lookup yields CDR1 SSHAT and CDR2 FNYEAQ (reference sequence). This CDR3 has 15 residues. V shed 5 bases and J shed 4 bases, with 12 bases lying between them. In DNA form, the CDR3 reads TGTGCCAGCAGCCCTACGGGGGACGGGGCCAACGTCCTGACTTTC. Amino acids: CASSPTGDGANVLTF.

The chain uses TRBV11-2 and TRBJ1-2; the match to TRBD1 covers 8 bases. V gave up 5 bases and J gave up 8 bases; unmatched junction bases: 7. The CDR3 has 13 amino acids. Germline CDR1 and CDR2: SGHAT and FQNNGV. The CDR3 nucleotides read TGTGCCAGCAGCGGGACAGGAGAATACGGCTACACCTTC. Amino acid sequence: CASSGTGEYGYTF.

V is TRBV5-8 and J is TRBJ1-5; TRBD1 aligns across 11 bases. Per the germline V gene, CDR1 is SGHTS and CDR2 is YDEGEE. The V and J ends lost 3 bases and 8 bases, in that order; junction bases with no gene match: 7. There are 15 residues in the CDR3. CDR3 loop: CASSSTDRGLKPQHF. DNA of the CDR3: TGTGCCAGCAGCTCGACGGACAGGGGGCTAAAGCCCCAGCATTTT.

This chain links TRBV6-5 with TRBJ2-3; D unclear. V was pared by 8 bases and J by 6 bases, with 12 bases between. This CDR3 has 12 amino acids. Germline V gives CDR1 MNHEY, CDR2 SVGAGI. In DNA, the CDR3 is TGTGCCAGCCGCAGTCAATCCGATACGCAGTATTTT. Encoded protein: CASRSQSDTQYF.

This chain links TRBV28 with TRBJ2-2, with D perhaps matching TRBD1 (6 bases). This CDR3 spans 15 amino acids. Germline-derived CDR1 and CDR2 are MDHEN and SYDVKM. V was shortened by 3 bases and J by 6 bases, with 14 bases between the two germline ends. The CDR3 DNA follows: TGTGCCAGCAGTTTCCGGACCCCAGGGGCCGGGGAGCTGTTTTTT. Amino acids: CASSFRTPGAGELFF.

The chain employs TRBV5-1 and TRBJ2-7, with 13 bases fitting TRBD2. V gave up 4 bases and J gave up 6 bases; unmatched junction bases: 4. Germline CDR1 reads SGHRS; CDR2 reads YFSETQ. CDR3 length: 14 residues. Written as DNA, the CDR3 is TGCGCCAGCAGCACAGGACTAGCGGGAGCCGAGCAGTACTTC. Amino acids: CASSTGLAGAEQYF.

The chain recombines TRBV18 with TRBJ1-6, with TRBD1 matching over 7 bases. Trimming at V came to 1 base and at J to 5 bases, leaving 2 bases not matched to a gene. The germline CDR1 and CDR2 sequences are KGHSH and LQKENI. This CDR3 has 15 residues. The CDR3 sequence: CASSPRGQNNSPLHF. The DNA for the CDR3 is TGTGCCAGCTCACCACGGGGACAGAATAATTCACCCCTCCACTTT. Based on the CDR3 plus reference TRBV18 and TRBJ1-6, the full variable domain is NAGVMQNPRHLVRRRGQEARLRCSPMKGHSHVYWYRQLPEEGLKFMVYLQKENIIDESGMPKERFSAEFPKEGPSILRIQQVVRGDSAAYFCASSPRGQNNSPLHFGNGTRLTVT.

This chain uses TRBV28 with TRBJ1-5, with TRBD1 as a possible D gene (5 bases). The CDR3 contains 17 residues. V was trimmed by 3 bases and J by 2 bases, leaving 17 bases between them. CDR1 and CDR2 from the germline V gene are MDHEN and SYDVKM. CDR3 protein: CASSFESRDSRNQPQHF. In nucleotides, the CDR3 is TGTGCCAGCAGTTTCGAGTCCCGTGACAGCCGCAATCAGCCCCAGCATTTT.

The chain employs TRBV19 and TRBJ2-7, with a weak D call TRBD1 (7 bases). Trimming took 4 bases from V and 4 from J, leaving 14 bases between them. This CDR3 has 14 amino acids. Germline values: CDR1 LNHDA, CDR2 SQIVND (reference sequence). The CDR3 here is CASSTVRGAYEQYF. The DNA for the CDR3 is TGTGCCAGTAGTACGGTCAGGGGGGCATACGAGCAGTACTTC. The full variable domain, with the rest looked up from reference TRBV19 and TRBJ2-7, is DGGITQSPKYLFRKEGQNVTLSCEQNLNHDAMYWYRQDPGQGLRLIYYSQIVNDFQKGDIAEGYSVSREKKESFPLTVTSAQKNPTAFYLCASSTVRGAYEQYFGPGTRLTVT.

V is TRBV6-4 and J is TRBJ2-5, with D maybe TRBD1 (5 bases). Germline assignment: CDR1 MRHNA and CDR2 SNTAGT. The V and J ends lost 6 bases and 0 bases respectively, with 11 bases between them. The CDR3 has 14 amino acids. The CDR3 DNA follows: TGTGCCAGCAGGGGTAAGGGGTACCAAGAGACCCAGTACTTC. Its translation is CASRGKGYQETQYF.

The chain combines TRBV5-1 with TRBJ2-7; 8 bases line up with TRBD1. Trimming at V came to 5 bases and at J to 5 bases, leaving 6 bases not matched to a gene. This CDR3 comprises 13 residues. CDR1 SGHRS and CDR2 YFSETQ come from the germline V gene. CDR3 nucleotides: TGCGCCAGCAGGGACAGGGAGTTGGACGAGCAGTACTTC. Encoded protein: CASRDRELDEQYF.

The rearrangement joins TRBV14 to TRBJ2-7; D may be TRBD2 (5 bases). This CDR3 is built from 17 residues. Germline CDR1 and CDR2: SGHDN and FVKESK. The germline V and J ends were trimmed by 0 bases and 3 bases, with 18 bases remaining between them. The CDR3 loop reads CASSQDEGIFSFYEQYF. CDR3 bases: TGTGCCAGCAGCCAAGATGAGGGCATCTTTTCCTTCTACGAGCAGTACTTC.

This clone is categorized as medium-sized (0.01 to 0.1%). This rearrangement joins TRBV2 to TRBJ1-2, with 7 positions matching TRBD1. V shed 8 bases, J shed 2 bases, and the junction held 2 bases outside the gene matches. CDR1 and CDR2 from the germline V gene are SNHLY and FYNNEI. This CDR3 is 12 amino acids long. CDR3 sequence (DNA): TGTGCCAGCGGCAGGGGGAACTATGGCTACACCTTC. It encodes CASGRGNYGYTF.

This chain uses TRBV30 with TRBJ1-1, with TRBD1 matching over 10 bases. Germline V CDR1 and CDR2: GTSNPN, SVGIG (reference sequence). V lost 5 bases, J lost 1 base, and 1 base stayed unmatched. The CDR3 is 13 residues long. CDR3 in amino acids: CAWRDRGNTEAFF. CDR3 nucleotides: TGTGCCTGGCGGGACAGGGGGAACACTGAAGCTTTCTTT.

V and J are TRBV7-8 and TRBJ1-3; D remains unclear. The CDR3 extends over 16 amino acids. V lost 5 bases to trimming and J lost 6 bases, with 20 bases between them. Germline loops: CDR1 SGHVS, CDR2 FQNEAQ. CDR3 in DNA: TGTGCCAGCAGCAGTCTCGGTCCACGCGGGCTAAACACCATATATTTT. It is translated as CASSSLGPRGLNTIYF.

The chain couples TRBV6-2 or TRBV6-3 to TRBJ2-2; D is unclear. Germline CDR1 is MNHEY and CDR2 is SVGEGT. The V and J ends lost 4 bases and 7 bases respectively, with 22 bases between them. CDR3 length equals 17 residues. The CDR3 DNA sequence: TGTGCCAGCAGTTCCTCAAACATAGCCCCGTTTCTCGGGGAGCTGTTTTTT. Translating gives CASSSSNIAPFLGELFF.

In DNA, the CDR3 is TGTGCCAGCAGCTTGACGGGAGCCCAAGAGACCCAGTACTTC. The encoded protein is CASSLTGAQETQYF. The chain carries TRBV5-4 and TRBJ2-5, with a weak D call TRBD2 (6 bases). Germline V gene data show CDR1 as SGHNT and CDR2 as YYREEE (reference sequence). Trimming took 1 base from V and 1 from J, leaving 8 bases between them. This CDR3 has 14 amino acids.

This chain connects TRBV28 to TRBJ1-5; D is undetermined. This CDR3 region has 14 residues. The germline V gene encodes CDR1 MDHEN and CDR2 SYDVKM. Trimming removed 6 bases from V and 5 bases from J, with 14 bases in between. Written as DNA, the CDR3 is TGTGCCAGCAGAATGTCGAGGGCACATCAGCCCCAGCATTTT. This encodes CASRMSRAHQPQHF.

In its sample, this clone was seen once. This chain connects TRBV7-9 to TRBJ1-5; D possibly corresponds to TRBD1 (5 bases). The CDR3 is 13 amino acids. Germline V gives CDR1 SEHNR, CDR2 FQNEAQ (reference sequence). V shed 5 bases and J shed 3 bases, with 8 bases lying between them. The CDR3 coding sequence is TGTGCCAGCAGCCAGACAGACAATCAGCCCCAGCATTTT. Protein product: CASSQTDNQPQHF.

The chain links TRBV19 to TRBJ1-5; 8 bases fit TRBD1. This CDR3 is built from 15 residues. Germline V gene lookup returns CDR1 LNHDA and CDR2 SQIVND (reference sequence). V lost 1 base, J lost 5 bases, and 4 bases stayed unmatched. The CDR3 sequence: CASSIVGTGHQPQHF. DNA of the CDR3: TGTGCCAGTAGTATAGTAGGGACAGGCCATCAGCCCCAGCATTTT.

This chain links TRBV6-5 with TRBJ1-1, with D possibly TRBD1 on 6 matching bases. The CDR3 is made up of 14 amino acids. The ends were cut back, 2 bases at V and 7 bases at J, with 14 bases in the middle. Germline V gene sequence: CDR1 MNHEY, CDR2 SVGAGI. CDR3 sequence reads: CASSYTEKDSEAFF. The CDR3 DNA follows: TGTGCCAGCAGTTACACCGAAAAGGACAGTGAAGCTTTCTTT.

V usage is TRBV5-1 and J usage is TRBJ2-1; 11 positions agree with TRBD2. V was pared by 4 bases and J by 3 bases, with 3 bases of the junction left unmatched. Looked up from germline, CDR1 is SGHRS and CDR2 is YFSETQ. The CDR3 runs 15 residues. CDR3 bases: TGCGCCAGCAGCCAGGGACTAGCGGACTACAATGAGCAGTTCTTC. Its protein product is CASSQGLADYNEQFF. Full variable domain (remainder filled in from reference TRBV5-1 and TRBJ2-1): KAGVTQTPRYLIKTRGQQVTLSCSPISGHRSVSWYQQTPGQGLQFLFEYFSETQRNKGNFPGRFSGRQFSNSRSEMNVSTLELGDSALYLCASSQGLADYNEQFFGPGTRLTVL.